The rows below give T cell receptor beta chains drawn from one sample of a study of HIV-infected patients and healthy controls. TCRdb fed the 5' RACE reads into MiXCR, producing one record per CDR3 protein. This sample carries about 67,000 distinct CDR3 sequences, roughly a sixth of them seen once, and the ten largest clones take approximately 5%. Sequenced material: CD4+ T cells from blood. Receptors were obtained from a human donor in good health. Each CDR3 is given with its conserved first and last residue. A D gene is named only where the DNA matches it firmly. Expanded clones are given a class, and other clones once, few, many or no size at all.

v_gene: TRBV29-1
j_gene: TRBJ2-1
d_gene: -
len: 14
abundance: many
CDR3nt: TGCAGCGCCCAAGGTTATAGCTCCTACAATGAGCAGTTCTTC
CDR3aa: CSAQGYSSYNEQFF

v_gene: TRBV13
j_gene: TRBJ2-2
d_gene: TRBD1
len: 16
abundance: -
CDR3nt: TGTGCCAGCAGCGCCGTTGAGGGACAGGGCTACGGGGAGCTGTTTTTT
CDR3aa: CASSAVEGQGYGELFF

v_gene: TRBV7-2
j_gene: TRBJ1-1
d_gene: -
len: 14
abundance: few
CDR3nt: TGTGCCAGCAGCTTCGGGTCTATGAACACTGAAGCTTTCTTT
CDR3aa: CASSFGSMNTEAFF

v_gene: TRBV7-2
j_gene: TRBJ1-3
d_gene: -
len: 11
abundance: -
CDR3nt: TGTGCCAGCAGCTTAGGGGGCACCATATATTTT
CDR3aa: CASSLGGTIYF

v_gene: TRBV29-1
j_gene: TRBJ2-5
d_gene: TRBD2
len: 12
abundance: once
CDR3nt: TGCAGCGTTGCCGCGGGAGAAGAGACCCAGTACTTC
CDR3aa: CSVAAGEETQYF

v_gene: TRBV28
j_gene: TRBJ2-7
d_gene: TRBD1
len: 14
abundance: -
CDR3nt: TGTGCCGGCGGATCCGGGACAGCTACCTACGAGCAGTACTTC
CDR3aa: CAGGSGTATYEQYF

v_gene: TRBV27
j_gene: TRBJ2-5
d_gene: TRBD2
len: 16
abundance: few
CDR3nt: TGTGCCAGCAGTCCGCGACTAGCGGGGGTACAAGAGACCCAGTACTTC
CDR3aa: CASSPRLAGVQETQYF

v_gene: TRBV7-2
j_gene: TRBJ2-3
d_gene: -
len: 16
abundance: -
CDR3nt: TGTGCCAGCAGCTTAGCGCTGCACCTTAACACAGATACGCAGTATTTT
CDR3aa: CASSLALHLNTDTQYF

v_gene: TRBV7-2
j_gene: TRBJ2-5
d_gene: TRBD1
len: 17
abundance: many
CDR3nt: TGTGCCAGCAGCTCAGCACGAATCGGACAGGGACAAGAGACCCAGTACTTC
CDR3aa: CASSSARIGQGQETQYF

v_gene: TRBV12-3/TRBV12-4
j_gene: TRBJ1-2
d_gene: -
len: 14
abundance: few
CDR3nt: TGTGCCAGCAGTTTCGGTGGGGATAACTATGGCTACACCTTC
CDR3aa: CASSFGGDNYGYTF

v_gene: TRBV4-3
j_gene: TRBJ2-3
d_gene: -
len: 14
abundance: few
CDR3nt: TGCGCCAGCAGCCAAGATCGTAGGACGGATACGCAGTATTTT
CDR3aa: CASSQDRRTDTQYF

v_gene: TRBV7-2
j_gene: TRBJ2-3
d_gene: -
len: 14
abundance: -
CDR3nt: TGTGCCAGCAGCTTAGTCCCCATCACAGATACGCAGTATTTT
CDR3aa: CASSLVPITDTQYF

v_gene: TRBV20-1
j_gene: TRBJ2-2
d_gene: -
len: 11
abundance: many
CDR3nt: TGCAGTGCCACGGGCACCGGGGAGCTGTTTTTT
CDR3aa: CSATGTGELFF

v_gene: TRBV30
j_gene: TRBJ2-5
d_gene: TRBD1
len: 14
abundance: -
CDR3nt: TGTGCCTGGAGAATCGGGACAGGGATGGAGACCCAGTACTTC
CDR3aa: CAWRIGTGMETQYF

v_gene: TRBV20-1
j_gene: TRBJ1-2
d_gene: -
len: 15
abundance: few
CDR3nt: TGCAGTGCTAGCCCCAACGGACAGCCTAACTATGGCTACACCTTC
CDR3aa: CSASPNGQPNYGYTF

v_gene: TRBV19
j_gene: TRBJ1-1
d_gene: -
len: 16
abundance: few
CDR3nt: TGTGCCAGTAGATCAATCCGGGGGGGCATGAACACTGAAGCTTTCTTT
CDR3aa: CASRSIRGGMNTEAFF

v_gene: TRBV14
j_gene: TRBJ1-2
d_gene: TRBD1
len: 15
abundance: -
CDR3nt: TGTGCCAGCAGCCCAAGGACAGGCTCGAACTATGGCTACACCTTC
CDR3aa: CASSPRTGSNYGYTF

v_gene: TRBV12-3/TRBV12-4
j_gene: TRBJ1-4
d_gene: -
len: 14
abundance: -
CDR3nt: TGTGCCAGCAGTTTAGGGGACACAACCCAAAAACTGTTTTTT
CDR3aa: CASSLGDTTQKLFF

v_gene: TRBV5-1
j_gene: TRBJ2-5
d_gene: -
len: 15
abundance: -
CDR3nt: TGCGCCAGCAGCTTGGGCCAGGGTTTAGGGGAGACCCAGTACTTC
CDR3aa: CASSLGQGLGETQYF

v_gene: TRBV19
j_gene: TRBJ1-5
d_gene: -
len: 14
abundance: few
CDR3nt: TGTGCCAGTAGTATACGCGACCGGGGTCAGCCCCAGCATTTT
CDR3aa: CASSIRDRGQPQHF

v_gene: TRBV20-1
j_gene: TRBJ1-5
d_gene: TRBD1
len: 14
abundance: few
CDR3nt: TGCAGTGCTAGAGGACAGGGGGCCGGCCAGCCCCAGCATTTT
CDR3aa: CSARGQGAGQPQHF

v_gene: TRBV6-1
j_gene: TRBJ2-6
d_gene: -
len: 17
abundance: few
CDR3nt: TGTGCCAGCAGTCCCATACGGGGTTCGTCTGGGGCCAACGTCCTGACTTTC
CDR3aa: CASSPIRGSSGANVLTF

v_gene: TRBV27
j_gene: TRBJ1-5
d_gene: -
len: 15
abundance: -
CDR3nt: TGTGCCAGCAGTTTATCTGCCGGGGGTGGTCAGCCCCAGCATTTT
CDR3aa: CASSLSAGGGQPQHF

v_gene: TRBV12-3/TRBV12-4
j_gene: TRBJ2-3
d_gene: -
len: 14
abundance: many
CDR3nt: TGTGCCAGCAGTTTTTACGGGAGCGCAGATACGCAGTATTTT
CDR3aa: CASSFYGSADTQYF

v_gene: TRBV7-2
j_gene: TRBJ1-3
d_gene: -
len: 15
abundance: -
CDR3nt: TGTGCCAGCAGCCCCACGGCAGACTCTGGAAACACCATATATTTT
CDR3aa: CASSPTADSGNTIYF

v_gene: TRBV5-1
j_gene: TRBJ1-1
d_gene: -
len: 15
abundance: few
CDR3nt: TGCGCCAGCAGCTTACTACAGGCCACGAACACTGAAGCTTTCTTT
CDR3aa: CASSLLQATNTEAFF

v_gene: TRBV12-3/TRBV12-4
j_gene: TRBJ1-6
d_gene: TRBD1
len: 20
abundance: -
CDR3nt: TGTGCCAGCAGTTTAGAGCGGGGGCTACCGGGACAGGGACTTTTGGTACCCCTCCACTTT
CDR3aa: CASSLERGLPGQGLLVPLHF

v_gene: TRBV19
j_gene: TRBJ2-7
d_gene: TRBD1
len: 13
abundance: -
CDR3nt: TGTGCCAGTAGTAGGGACAGGAACTACGAGCAGTACTTC
CDR3aa: CASSRDRNYEQYF

v_gene: TRBV7-9
j_gene: TRBJ1-2
d_gene: -
len: 16
abundance: -
CDR3nt: TGTGCCAGCAGCTCGAGCATAAGACAGGAGGTCTATGGCTACACCTTC
CDR3aa: CASSSSIRQEVYGYTF

v_gene: TRBV6-2/TRBV6-3
j_gene: TRBJ1-5
d_gene: TRBD1
len: 17
abundance: -
CDR3nt: TGTGCCAGCAGTTACCTCATCGACAGGGGCGGCAATCAGCCCCAGCATTTT
CDR3aa: CASSYLIDRGGNQPQHF

v_gene: TRBV28
j_gene: TRBJ2-3
d_gene: TRBD2
len: 17
abundance: medium-sized
CDR3nt: TGTGCCAGCAGTTTCCCTCGACTAGCGGAGGACACAGATACGCAGTATTTT
CDR3aa: CASSFPRLAEDTDTQYF

v_gene: TRBV19
j_gene: TRBJ1-5
d_gene: -
len: 14
abundance: -
CDR3nt: TGTGCCAGTAGTATGGTGGGCAGGTCACAGCCCCAGCATTTT
CDR3aa: CASSMVGRSQPQHF

v_gene: TRBV5-1
j_gene: TRBJ2-1
d_gene: TRBD2
len: 14
abundance: -
CDR3nt: TGCGCCAGCAGAACTCTGGCGGGGGGAAATGAGCAGTTCTTC
CDR3aa: CASRTLAGGNEQFF

v_gene: TRBV6-2/TRBV6-3
j_gene: TRBJ2-7
d_gene: TRBD1
len: 16
abundance: -
CDR3nt: TGTGCCAGCCATCCAAACAGGGGAAGGGCCCCGTACGAGCAGTACTTC
CDR3aa: CASHPNRGRAPYEQYF

v_gene: TRBV30
j_gene: TRBJ2-3
d_gene: -
len: 14
abundance: few
CDR3nt: TGTGCCTGGGAACAGGGACCAGACACAGATACGCAGTATTTT
CDR3aa: CAWEQGPDTDTQYF

v_gene: TRBV20-1
j_gene: TRBJ2-5
d_gene: -
len: 12
abundance: -
CDR3nt: TGCAGCGCGGGACTGGTACAAGAGACCCAGTACTTC
CDR3aa: CSAGLVQETQYF

v_gene: TRBV19
j_gene: TRBJ2-7
d_gene: -
len: 15
abundance: many
CDR3nt: TGTGCCAGTAGTAGCGGAGGGTCTCTATCCTACGAGCAGTACTTC
CDR3aa: CASSSGGSLSYEQYF